The clone carrying this T cell receptor beta chain has only one observation. The V end was cut by 2 bases, the J end by 2 bases, with 9 bases between. CDR1 LNHNV and CDR2 YYDKDF come from the germline V gene (reference sequence). The CDR3 runs 14 residues. This record comes from a study of cytomegalovirus exposure and HLA in healthy donors. Study as a whole: Drawn from HLA-typed donors, tens of millions of unique TCRs were held in an early data release.

The PCR used 60 Vbeta and 13 Jbeta primers. Method: immunoSEQ multiplex PCR; TCRdb's copy keeps in-frame clones and lacks some. The table has 100,000 to 150,000 clones, around three quarters seen once. The chain couples TRBV15 to TRBJ1-2; TRBD1 might be the D (5 bases). The sample consisted of PBMCs. The sequence came from a man in his thirties or forties in good health and CMV-seronegative. The CDR3 nucleotides are TGTGCCACCAGCAGAACAACAGGAAACTATGGCTACACCTTC. Its translation is CATSRTTGNYGYTF.